This T cell receptor (beta chain) was obtained from a study of T cells after yellow fever vaccination (dated by TCRdb to between 2018 and 2021). Regarding the study in general: Libraries from fractions with low cell numbers were prepared with the SMART-Seq v4 Ultra Low Input RNA kit. To track T-cell clones before and after primary and booster YFV17D yellow fever vaccination, bulk TCR alpha and beta repertoires were sequenced longitudinally. The cohort comprised two healthy male donors, one aged 18 to 30 and one aged 30 to 40 years. Blood was collected at multiple timepoints before and after primary and secondary immunization, and bulk PBMC replicates and cell subsets were isolated.

Including the terminal cysteine and phenylalanine, the CDR3 comprises 14 residues. Only CDR3 DNA is held: 42 bases, read in frame from base 1. Reading the germline V gene (reference sequence) gives CDR1 LGHDT and CDR2 YNNKEL. V is clipped by 4 bases and J by 8 bases, and the sequence between their germline boundaries is 14 bases long. The study at large found these results: The secondary T-cell response was found to be weaker but faster than the primary response, with a peak reached on day 5 rather than on day 15. FACS-sorted repertoires could contain abundant contaminating clonotypes from the bulk population, so computational filtering was required. A small share of clonotypes occurred in both CD4 and CD8 compartments, likely arising from convergent recombination. Most clones expanded after primary vaccination were re-detected after the booster (just under 97% of CD4 and around 88% of CD8), suggesting broad memory maintenance. The study included only a couple of donors, which limits how far the findings can be generalized.

Synthesis of TCR cDNA relied on 5'RACE template switching, a step that introduced a universal primer site along with unique molecular identifiers. Priming for cDNA synthesis came from both the TCR alpha and TCR beta constant segments. Library amplification involved two PCR steps, and the second step added sample barcodes and sequencing adapters. Libraries were sequenced on Illumina HiSeq 2500 (2x100 bp) or NovaSeq (2x150 bp). The authors processed their data as follows. MIGEC was used to demultiplex reads and collapse the reads into UMI consensus sequences, and MiXCR was used for V(D)J alignment. Vaccine-responding clonotypes were defined with edgeR using replicate PBMC samples, requiring FDR below 0.01 and a log2 fold change above 5 up to day 15. Each bulk clonotype received a CD4 or CD8 identity based on whether the sequenced CD4 or CD8 repertoire contained that clonotype at higher abundance. TCRdb redid the processing of the public reads, applying fastp at Q25 and MiXCR, and retained in-frame beta chains. Every CDR3 protein is listed once, alongside the most common genes and DNA of its rows. The V and J calls follow TCRdb's processing rather than the paper's. Recorded for this sample are hundreds of thousands of distinct CDR3 sequences; about a sixth of them occurred a single time. In total, the top ten clones hold 15% to 20% of the sample.

The table lists this clonotype with a few counts. The antigen it recognizes is unknown. No base-level quality is on record; no much larger clone is a single base apart. The treatment or condition tag for this specimen amounts to: live attenuated yellow fever vaccine strain. Two biological replicates of bulk PBMCs were collected at each blood-draw timepoint. A standard Ficoll-Paque protocol was used to isolate PBMCs from peripheral blood. TriZol was used to extract RNA from bulk PBMCs, CD4 and CD8 fractions, and dextramer-positive and dextramer-negative fractions. The rearrangement combines TRBV3-1 with TRBJ1-4, with TRBD1 as a weak D call on 5 bases. The receptor's source is a man younger than 30 who received the YFV17D yellow fever vaccine. The input for sequencing was PBMCs, taken 4 to 5 days after the first yellow fever vaccination. CDR3 reads: CASSLGRAEEKLFF. The sequence in DNA is TGTGCCAGCAGCCTGGGACGGGCGGAAGAAAAACTGTTTTTT.